These T cell receptor beta chains were read from a single sample in a study of siplizumab effects on memory and regulatory T cells. Assay used: immunoSEQ multiplex PCR; TCRdb lists only in-frame clones, some missing. The data contain more than 85,000 clones, 85% to 95% of them singletons. Sequenced: Tregs sorted from blood. These receptors all stem from a human donor in good health. CDR3s include the opening cysteine and the closing phenylalanine or tryptophan. The D gene is left open where the match is weak. The size entry is marked missing in some rows and otherwise reads once, few, many or a size class.

j_gene | v_gene | abundance | len | d_gene | CDR3nt | CDR3aa
TRBJ2-1 | TRBV10-3 | NA | 17 | TRBD2 | TGTGCCACTGAAGAGGGGAAACCGGGAGGAACTTACAATGAGCAGTTCTTC | CATEEGKPGGTYNEQFF
TRBJ1-2 | TRBV28 | NA | 13 | NA | TGTGCCAGCAGGGGCACGACGGTCTATGGCTACACCTTC | CASRGTTVYGYTF
TRBJ1-1 | TRBV6-5 | NA | 14 | NA | TGTGCCAGCATGCGTAGAACAGGGCGGACTGAAGCTTTCTTT | CASMRRTGRTEAFF
TRBJ1-5 | TRBV10-3 | NA | 11 | NA | TGTGCCACGGGAAACCATCAGCCCCAGCATTTT | CATGNHQPQHF
TRBJ1-1 | TRBV6-6 | NA | 15 | NA | TGTGCCAGCAGTTACGGCGACATTATGAACACTGAAGCTTTCTTT | CASSYGDIMNTEAFF
TRBJ2-6 | TRBV2 | NA | 19 | NA | TGTGCCAGCAACCCCCACCCTCAACCGGTTCCCTCTGGGGCCAACGTCCTGACTTTC | CASNPHPQPVPSGANVLTF
TRBJ2-1 | TRBV9 | NA | 16 | TRBD2 | TGTGCCAGCAGCCCCATGAGCGGGAGGGCCTGGAATGAGCAGTTCTTC | CASSPMSGRAWNEQFF
TRBJ1-5 | TRBV2 | NA | 14 | NA | TGTGCCAGCAGTGGTTGGACGGTCAATCAGCCCCAGCATTTT | CASSGWTVNQPQHF
TRBJ1-5 | TRBV19 | NA | 12 | NA | TGTGCCTCCAGGAATAGCAATCAGCCCCAGCATTTT | CASRNSNQPQHF
TRBJ2-6 | TRBV5-4 | NA | 16 | NA | TGTGCCAGCAGCTTCCGGTTGGGGGCCGGGGCCAACGTCCTGACTTTC | CASSFRLGAGANVLTF
TRBJ1-3 | TRBV7-9 | NA | 13 | NA | TGTGCCAGCAGCTTAGGTAGCAGGAACACCATATATTTT | CASSLGSRNTIYF
TRBJ1-4 | TRBV10-3 | once | 14 | NA | TGTGCCATCAGCGCAGGGGCTACTAATGAAAAACTGTTTTTT | CAISAGATNEKLFF
TRBJ1-1 | TRBV25-1 | once | 16 | TRBD1 | TGTGCCAGCGCGACCGGGACAGGGGGCAGGAACACTGAAGCTTTCTTT | CASATGTGGRNTEAFF
TRBJ2-7 | TRBV5-1 | once | 13 | NA | TGCGCCAGCAGCCTGGGGGTAAACAGGGAGGCCAGTTTC | CASSLGVNREASF
TRBJ1-4 | TRBV5-1 | NA | 12 | NA | TGCGCCAGCAGCTGGGACTGGGAAAAACTGTTTTTT | CASSWDWEKLFF
TRBJ2-2 | TRBV5-5 | NA | 17 | NA | TGTGCCAGCAGCACAATCTGGTGGAATCCGGGGCCGGGGGAGCTGTTTTTT | CASSTIWWNPGPGELFF
TRBJ1-1 | TRBV11-1 | NA | 15 | NA | TGTGCCAGCAACCCCACCGCAGTTAGGAACACTGAAGCTTTCTTT | CASNPTAVRNTEAFF
TRBJ2-2 | TRBV7-8 | NA | 15 | NA | TGTGCCAGCAGGATGGGGAACTCGAACACCGGGGAGCTGTTTTTT | CASRMGNSNTGELFF
TRBJ1-2 | TRBV6-6 | NA | 16 | TRBD1 | TGTGCCAGCAGTTCTCAGACAGGGGTAATAATCTATGGCTACACCTTC | CASSSQTGVIIYGYTF
TRBJ2-7 | TRBV19 | NA | 16 | NA | TGTGCCAGTAGTATGAGGCAGTTATTTGTCGATTTCGAGCAGTACTTC | CASSMRQLFVDFEQYF
TRBJ2-7 | TRBV2 | NA | 11 | TRBD1 | TGTGCCAGCGGGGACAGTGGCGAGCAGTACTTC | CASGDSGEQYF
TRBJ1-5 | TRBV28 | NA | 11 | NA | TGTGCCCCTCTAAGCCGTCAGCCCCAGCATTTT | CAPLSRQPQHF
TRBJ2-5 | TRBV27 | NA | 13 | NA | TGTGCCAGCAGTAGGTTTTCAGGAGAGACCCAGTACTTC | CASSRFSGETQYF
TRBJ2-5 | TRBV28 | NA | 15 | NA | TGTGCCAGCAGTTTCTGGCCAGTTGGGGAAGAGACCCAGTACTTC | CASSFWPVGEETQYF